The text below deals with one T cell receptor (beta chain). The target antigen is unknown. This may arise from a read error, as a much more abundant clone is one base away. The sample belongs to a study of T-cell reconstitution after alpha-beta-depleted transplantation in children. Findings and caveats of the study: Hyperexpanded clones declined; after one year, newly produced T cells mostly supplied diversity.

Preparation of the TCRbeta library involved a method that used unique molecular identifiers. TCRdb reprocessed the PCR reads with MiXCR, giving one entry per CDR3 protein. The sample consists of 600,000 to 800,000 distinct CDR3 sequences, over 10% of them appearing once. The input for sequencing was PBMCs, taken before TCRalphabeta/CD19-depleted stem cell transplant. The clonotype was recovered from a girl aged 2-10 years with congenital amegakaryocytic thrombocytopenia, due to receive a stem cell transplant.

In DNA, the CDR3 is TGTGCCAGCAACTCTATAGCGGGAGGAACAGATACGCAGTTTTTT. The encoded protein is CASNSIAGGTDTQFF. V gene TRBV27 combines with J gene TRBJ2-3, with 10 bases that match TRBD2. Germline V CDR1 and CDR2: MNHEY, SMNVEV (reference sequence). CDR3 size: 15 residues.